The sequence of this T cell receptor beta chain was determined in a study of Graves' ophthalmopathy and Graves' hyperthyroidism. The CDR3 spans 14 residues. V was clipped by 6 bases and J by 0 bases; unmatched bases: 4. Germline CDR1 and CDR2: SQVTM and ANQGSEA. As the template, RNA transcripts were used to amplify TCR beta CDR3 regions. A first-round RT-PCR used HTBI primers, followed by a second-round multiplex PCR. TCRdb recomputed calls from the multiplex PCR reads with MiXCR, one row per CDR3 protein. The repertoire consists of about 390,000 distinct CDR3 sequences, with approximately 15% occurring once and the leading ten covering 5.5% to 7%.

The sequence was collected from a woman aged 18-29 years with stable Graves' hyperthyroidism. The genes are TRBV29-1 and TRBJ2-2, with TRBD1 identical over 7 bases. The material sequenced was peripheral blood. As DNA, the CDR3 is TGCAGCGTCCGGGACAGTGCGAACACCGGGGAGCTGTTTTTT. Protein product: CSVRDSANTGELFF.